This record concerns one T cell receptor (beta chain) sequence. Which antigen it targets is not known. No much larger clone exists at a distance of one base, and base qualities are not known. The immunoSEQ Assay, a bias-controlled multiplex PCR, was used to amplify TCRbeta CDR3 regions from genomic DNA. In the original analysis: The number of nucleated cells in each sample was estimated by amplification of reference gene primers within the assay. To quantify the absolute abundance of each unique TCRbeta CDR3 rearrangement, sequence reads were collapsed and filtered. Productive Simpson clonality was computed per sample as the square root of Simpson's diversity index over productive rearrangements. The source is immuneACCESS, and TCRdb retained only in-frame sequences with V and J called. Part of the clones is not carried over; for the studies checked, unresolved V genes explain less than half of this, and the remainder is unexplained. V and J calls and clone size follow that table, whereas D and trimming were derived from the DNA. This sample comprises over 100,000 clones, 80% to 85% of them detected only once. Of the sample, over 7.5% falls within the top ten clones.

The data stem from a study of blood T cell repertoires in COVID-19 (dated by TCRdb to the early 2020s). In terms of the full investigation: Samples from collaborators originated in the United States, Italy and Spain and spanned both the acute and convalescent phases of COVID-19. The material from the prospective study consisted of cDNA or gDNA derived from T cells, B-cell-depleted T cells, or PBMCs. Deeply sampled blood TCRbeta repertoires from subjects exposed to, actively infected with, or recovered from COVID-19 were included in the dataset. The repertoires were released in a freely available public database meant as a resource for research on the immune response to SARS-CoV-2. The samples were drawn from two sources: the first 160 participants of the ongoing ImmuneRACE study, and 950 to 1,500 subjects contributed by 6 global collaborators. Nearly every sample came with metadata listing a de-identified subject ID, COVID-19 status, age in years and sex. HLA class I and class II types, where available, came from metadata supplied by the sample provider rather than from assay-based typing. Overall study results and their limits: Clinical and demographic metadata were provided uncurated, with the amount varying by source and participant.

Each collaborating institution followed its own protocols to collect whole blood in K2EDTA tubes. Collaborator samples were shipped for TCRbeta analysis as frozen whole blood, isolated PBMCs, or DNA extracted from either sample type. Spanning cysteine to phenylalanine, the CDR3 consists of 13 amino acids. Solely the CDR3 DNA is kept, with 39 bases framed from the first base. V gives up 7 bases and J gives up 13 bases, and the segment between their germline ends measures 17 bases. The CDR1 and CDR2 encoded by the germline V gene are SNHLY and FYNNEI. This clonotype was sampled from a woman in her sixties with active or convalescent COVID-19. The sequenced sample consisted of peripheral blood. The sequence is built from TRBV2 and TRBJ1-6; perhaps TRBD1 is the D gene, with 5 bases matching. The DNA sequence is TGTGCCAGCATCAGGCAGGGTTCCCAGCCCCTCCACTTT. Translated, this is CASIRQGSQPLHF.